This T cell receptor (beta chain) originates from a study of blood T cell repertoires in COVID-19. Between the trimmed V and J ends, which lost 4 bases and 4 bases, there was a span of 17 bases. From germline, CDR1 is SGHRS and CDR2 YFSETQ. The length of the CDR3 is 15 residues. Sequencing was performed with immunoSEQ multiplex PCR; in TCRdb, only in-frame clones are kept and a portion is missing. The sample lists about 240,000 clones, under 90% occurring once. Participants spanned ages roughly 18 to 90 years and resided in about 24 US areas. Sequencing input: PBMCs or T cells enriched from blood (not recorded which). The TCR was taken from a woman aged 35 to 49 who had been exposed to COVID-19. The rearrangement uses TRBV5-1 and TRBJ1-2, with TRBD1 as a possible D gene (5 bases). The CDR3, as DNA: TGCGCCAGCAGCGCCGGCGGGGGAGGTGGCTATGGCTACACCTTC. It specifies CASSAGGGGGYGYTF. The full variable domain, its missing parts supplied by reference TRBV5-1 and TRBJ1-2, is KAGVTQTPRYLIKTRGQQVTLSCSPISGHRSVSWYQQTPGQGLQFLFEYFSETQRNKGNFPGRFSGRQFSNSRSEMNVSTLELGDSALYLCASSAGGGGGYGYTFGSGTRLTVV.